The 28 T cell receptor beta chains given below trace back to one sample, sequenced in a study of blood T cell repertoires in COVID-19. Produced via immunoSEQ multiplex PCR; TCRdb's table is partial and in-frame only. Of 120,000 to 150,000 clones detected, around nine tenths appear once; the ten largest clones hold more than 6.5%. Sequenced material: peripheral blood. The source of these receptors is a woman aged 45-59 years with active or convalescent COVID-19.

The rearrangement links TRBV12-5 to TRBJ1-1; D is perhaps TRBD1 (6 bases). This CDR3 contains 18 residues. V was cut by 5 bases and J by 0 bases, with 22 bases left in between. CDR1 LGHNT and CDR2 FRNRAP come from the germline V gene. CDR3 amino acids: CASGQNLLTGTLNTEAFF. CDR3 sequence (DNA): TGTGCTAGTGGTCAAAACCTCCTAACCGGGACATTGAACACTGAAGCTTTCTTT.

V gene TRBV4-1 combines with J gene TRBJ1-5; no clear D gene. The length of the CDR3 is 15 residues. Trimming stripped 1 base from V and 6 bases from J, with 13 bases between. The germline V gene has CDR1 MGHRA and CDR2 YSYEKL. The CDR3 is CASSQVNNGFQPQHF. CDR3 coding DNA: TGCGCCAGCAGCCAAGTAAATAACGGGTTTCAGCCCCAGCATTTT.

The chain has TRBV19 and TRBJ2-5; 8 positions agree with TRBD1. CDR3 size: 15 residues. In germline, CDR1 is LNHDA, CDR2 SQIVND (reference sequence). V gave up 6 bases and J gave up 4 bases; unmatched junction bases: 10. DNA of the CDR3: TGTGCCAGTAGCCCAGACAGGGGTAGCGGAGAGACCCAGTACTTC. Translated: CASSPDRGSGETQYF. The full variable domain, completed using reference TRBV19 and TRBJ2-5, is DGGITQSPKYLFRKEGQNVTLSCEQNLNHDAMYWYRQDPGQGLRLIYYSQIVNDFQKGDIAEGYSVSREKKESFPLTVTSAQKNPTAFYLCASSPDRGSGETQYFGPGTRLLVL.

This clone was seen a few times. The genes are TRBV28 and TRBJ1-4, with 9 positions matching TRBD1. V shed 6 bases, J shed 5 bases, and the junction held 19 bases outside the gene matches. The CDR3 contains 19 residues. Per the germline V gene, CDR1 is MDHEN and CDR2 is SYDVKM. DNA for the CDR3: TGTGCCAGCAGCCATCCCGACAGGGGGAAGCGCACTTCCAATGAAAAACTGTTTTTT. Translating it yields CASSHPDRGKRTSNEKLFF.

Comments on this clone: Other DNA sequences in the same sample also yield this CDR3. The chain recombines TRBV5-1 with TRBJ2-2, with 13 bases fitting TRBD2. CDR3 length: 14 amino acids. The J segment lost 6 bases and the V segment lost 6 bases, leaving 2 bases of the junction unmatched. CDR1 is SGHRS and CDR2 is YFSETQ in the germline V gene. The CDR3 DNA reads as TGCGCCAGCAAACTAGCGGGGGGGGCCGGGGAGCTGTTTTTT. Amino acids: CASKLAGGAGELFF.

V is TRBV5-1 and J is TRBJ1-4; 10 nucleotides line up with TRBD1. The CDR3 is 16 amino acids. J was trimmed by 5 bases and V by 10 bases; bases with no gene match: 14. Per the germline V gene, CDR1 is SGHRS and CDR2 is YFSETQ. CDR3 region: CASALGPGQGNEKLFF. The CDR3 DNA reads as TGCGCCTCAGCATTGGGGCCGGGACAGGGGAATGAAAAACTGTTTTTT.

The chain uses TRBV5-1 and TRBJ1-4; TRBD1 matches 9 bases. The CDR3 consists of 14 residues. The trim removed 3 bases at V and 7 bases at J, leaving 4 bases unmatched. From germline, CDR1 is SGHRS and CDR2 YFSETQ. The CDR3 sequence is CASSYSTGGEKLFF. CDR3 bases: TGCGCCAGCAGCTACTCGACAGGGGGTGAAAAACTGTTTTTT.

The J gene is TRBJ1-1, the V gene TRBV13; 7 bases map to TRBD1. The CDR3 is 13 residues long. V was clipped by 5 bases and J by 7 bases; unmatched bases: 7. Germline V gene lookup returns CDR1 PRHDT and CDR2 FYEKMQ (reference sequence). CDR3 DNA: TGTGCCAGCAGCCAAGTCGGGACAGATGAAGCTTTCTTT. Amino acids: CASSQVGTDEAFF. Variable domain in full (rest from reference TRBV13 and TRBJ1-1): AAGVIQSPRHLIKEKRETATLKCYPIPRHDTVYWYQQGPGQDPQFLISFYEKMQSDKGSIPDRFSAQQFSDYHSELNMSSLELGDSALYFCASSQVGTDEAFFGQGTRLTVV.

The chain carries TRBV7-9 and TRBJ2-7; 9 bases align to TRBD2. This CDR3 has 15 residues. Germline CDR1 SEHNR, CDR2 FQNEAQ (reference sequence). The V and J ends lost 3 bases and 4 bases, in that order; junction bases with no gene match: 7. DNA for the CDR3: TGTGCCAGCAGCTTCCAGGGCGGGGGGGCATACGAGCAGTACTTC. Its translation is CASSFQGGGAYEQYF.

This clone was observed a single time. V gene TRBV6-5 combines with J gene TRBJ1-1, with 7 bases matching TRBD1. Trimming took 6 bases from V and 7 from J; bases not matched to a gene: 8. Germline loops: CDR1 MNHEY, CDR2 SVGAGI. The CDR3 length is 13 residues. As DNA, the CDR3 is TGTGCCAGCAGACCTGCAGGGGGTGGTGAAGCTTTCTTT. Amino acids: CASRPAGGGEAFF.

The chain recombines TRBV10-3 with TRBJ1-5; a weak D match, TRBD1 (5 bases). CDR3 size: 13 residues. V lost 10 bases to trimming and J lost 7 bases, with 17 bases between them. Germline CDR1 ENHRY, CDR2 SYGVKD. The CDR3 DNA reads as TGTGCCACCGCCGTGGGGAGGGACCAGCCCCAGCATTTT. Translation gives CATAVGRDQPQHF.

The chain couples TRBV11-2 to TRBJ1-1, with TRBD1 as a possible D gene (6 bases). The CDR3 is made up of 15 amino acids. Per the germline V gene, CDR1 is SGHAT and CDR2 is FQNNGV. Trimming shortened V by 5 bases and J by 3 bases, and 16 bases separated the two germline ends. The CDR3 DNA reads as TGTGCCAGCAGCCCAACAGGGCGGGGGGACACTGAAGCTTTCTTT. The encoded protein is CASSPTGRGDTEAFF.

The CDR3 loop reads CASTEDRPVSGNTIYF. For the CDR3, the DNA is TGTGCCAGCACGGAGGACAGGCCCGTCTCTGGAAACACCATATATTTT. The gene calls are TRBV25-1 and TRBJ1-3; the match to TRBD1 covers 7 bases. Germline V CDR1 and CDR2: MGHDK, SYGVNS. The trim removed 7 bases at V and 0 bases at J, leaving 9 bases unmatched. The CDR3 sequence is 16 residues long.

The V and J genes are TRBV9 and TRBJ2-3, with D uncertain. Germline CDR1 SGDLS, CDR2 YYNGEE. This CDR3 comprises 12 residues. V dropped 5 bases and J dropped 4 bases, with 8 bases sitting between them. The CDR3 loop is CASRGLADTQYF. Here the CDR3 DNA reads TGTGCCAGCAGGGGTCTAGCAGATACGCAGTATTTT.

The chain recombines TRBV6-5 with TRBJ2-4; perhaps TRBD2 as D (5 bases). Trimming cost V 6 bases and J 6 bases, with 6 bases left between them. CDR1 is MNHEY, CDR2 SVGAGI, per germline. This CDR3 spans 11 amino acids. The DNA for the CDR3 is TGTGCCAGCAGACGGGGAAACATTCAGTACTTC. It yields the protein CASRRGNIQYF.

The chain is built from TRBV3-1 (or the pseudogene TRBV3-2) and TRBJ2-7; D call uncertain. The ends were cut back, 0 bases at V and 4 bases at J, with 4 bases in the middle. This CDR3 has 12 residues. CDR1 and CDR2 from the germline V gene are LGHDT and YNNKEL (reference sequence). The CDR3 here is CASSQEEYEQYF. The CDR3 coding sequence is TGTGCCAGCAGCCAAGAGGAGTACGAGCAGTACTTC.

This clone was counted only a few times. The V gene is TRBV28, the J gene TRBJ2-1, with 16 nucleotides matching TRBD2. From germline, CDR1 is MDHEN and CDR2 SYDVKM. This CDR3 comprises 17 residues. J gave up 7 bases and V 3 bases, and 6 bases lay outside the gene matches. The DNA of the CDR3 is TGTGCCAGCAGTTTCCAGGGACTAGCGGGAGGGAGGAATGAGCAGTTCTTC. Translated: CASSFQGLAGGRNEQFF.

The chain is built from TRBV18 and TRBJ1-1; TRBD1 agrees at 9 bases. There are 15 residues in the CDR3. CDR1 and CDR2 from the germline V gene are KGHSH and LQKENI. V gave up 2 bases and J gave up 4 bases; unmatched junction bases: 5. CDR3 DNA: TGTGCCAGCTCACCAACGAGGACAGGGGCCACTGAAGCTTTCTTT. It encodes CASSPTRTGATEAFF.

The rearrangement joins TRBV19 to TRBJ1-3, with D possibly being TRBD1 (5 bases). V lost 6 bases to trimming and J lost 3 bases, with 9 bases between them. This CDR3 has 13 amino acids. CDR1 and CDR2 from the germline V gene are LNHDA and SQIVND (reference sequence). For the CDR3, the DNA is TGTGCCAGTAGCGCGGGGGATGGAAACACCATATATTTT. The encoded protein is CASSAGDGNTIYF.

This chain links TRBV7-6 with TRBJ1-3; no definite D call. The CDR3 runs to 17 residues. Trimming pared 1 base from V and 0 bases from J, leaving 13 bases between. In germline, CDR1 is SGHVS, CDR2 FNYEAQ. The CDR3 loop reads CASSLGAGPGSGNTIYF. The CDR3 DNA follows: TGTGCCAGCAGCTTAGGGGCGGGCCCCGGCTCTGGAAACACCATATATTTT.

The chain recombines TRBV21-1 with TRBJ2-4; the table's D call, TRBD2, has no DNA check behind it. TRBV21-1 is termed a pseudogene. The CDR3 has 18 amino acids. As DNA, the CDR3 is TGTGCCAGCAGCAAAGTCGGCAAACCAATCGGGTCCAAAAACATTCAGTACTTC. Amino acid sequence: CASSKVGKPIGSKNIQYF.

V and J are TRBV19 and TRBJ1-1; 12 bases match TRBD1. The junction had 5 bases not matched to a gene; V was cut back by 3 bases and J by 6 bases. The germline CDR1 and CDR2 sequences are LNHDA and SQIVND (reference sequence). The CDR3 is 15 amino acids. The CDR3 sequence is CASSMIRDRGPEAFF. As DNA, the CDR3 is TGTGCCAGTAGTATGATCCGGGACAGGGGGCCTGAAGCTTTCTTT.

The rearrangement links TRBV7-8 to TRBJ1-2; weak D call: TRBD1 (5 bases). The germline V gene encodes CDR1 SGHVS and CDR2 FQNEAQ. Trimming removed 0 bases at V and 2 bases at J, with 16 bases between. This CDR3 is built from 17 residues. Written as DNA, the CDR3 is TGTGCCAGCAGCTTAGCCATCTTACAGGAGTCCAACTATGGCTACACCTTC. This sequence encodes CASSLAILQESNYGYTF. Based on the CDR3 plus reference TRBV7-8 and TRBJ1-2, the full variable domain is GAGVSQSPRYKVAKRGQDVALRCDPISGHVSLFWYQQALGQGPEFLTYFQNEAQLDKSGLPSDRFFAERPEGSVSTLKIQRTQQEDSAVYLCASSLAILQESNYGYTFGSGTRLTVV.

V is TRBV3-1 (or the pseudogene TRBV3-2) and J is TRBJ2-3; 12 nucleotides agree with TRBD2. Per germline, CDR1 LGHDT and CDR2 YNNKEL (reference sequence). Trimming removed 5 bases from V and 1 base from J; junction bases left unmatched: 4. This CDR3 region has 16 residues. The chain's CDR3 is CASSLTSGGGTDTQYF. CDR3 DNA sequence: TGTGCCAGCAGCTTGACTAGCGGGGGCGGCACAGATACGCAGTATTTT.

The rearrangement uses TRBV2 and TRBJ2-2; 8 bases map to TRBD2. The CDR3 runs to 17 residues. Germline lookup yields CDR1 SNHLY and CDR2 FYNNEI. The V segment lost 3 bases and the J segment 11 bases; nucleotides outside the gene matches: 17. CDR3 region: CASSDPPGRGVNGELFF. In nucleotides, the CDR3 is TGTGCCAGCAGTGACCCGCCGGGGCGGGGGGTTAACGGAGAGCTGTTTTTT.

V is TRBV29-1 and J is TRBJ2-7; TRBD1 matches at 7 bases. Germline values: CDR1 SQVTM, CDR2 ANQGSEA. CDR3 size: 11 residues. V shed 8 bases, J shed 2 bases, and the junction held 3 bases outside the gene matches. This CDR3 reads CSIGQAYEQYF. Written as DNA, the CDR3 is TGCAGCATAGGACAGGCCTACGAGCAGTACTTC.

The J gene is TRBJ2-7, the V gene TRBV5-1; 7 bases align to TRBD2. Trimming cost V 4 bases and J 1 base; bases outside gene matches: 11. CDR1 and CDR2 from the germline V gene are SGHRS and YFSETQ. This CDR3 spans 16 amino acids. DNA of the CDR3: TGCGCCAGCAGCCTGCGCGGGGCTAGCGGTTCCTACGAGCAGTACTTC. Translated, it gives CASSLRGASGSYEQYF.

V usage is TRBV11-2 and J usage is TRBJ1-6; tentative D call: TRBD1 (6 bases). The CDR3 is 15 residues long. V was clipped by 1 base and J by 9 bases, with 13 bases between them. Germline V CDR1 and CDR2: SGHAT, FQNNGV. CDR3 amino acids: CASSLVAGAASPLHF. As DNA, the CDR3 is TGTGCCAGCAGCTTAGTGGCAGGGGCCGCTTCACCCCTCCACTTT.